This TCR beta chain was sequenced for a study of T-cell memory formation after mild COVID-19. For the study at large: Largely, the TCR clusters proved donor specific.

The V gene's germline CDR1 is SNHLY and CDR2 FYNNEI. Trimming took 1 base from V and 13 from J; bases not matched to a gene: 7. The CDR3 spans 13 residues. With constant-segment primers, 5'RACE yielded cDNA libraries of TCR alpha and TCR beta that carried sample barcodes and UMIs. In TCRdb, the 5' RACE reads were re-called with MiXCR into one record per CDR3 protein. Of approximately 340,000 distinct CDR3 sequences in the sample, about an eighth are singletons; the top ten hold roughly a fifth. The sample was PBMCs or a T cell subset sorted from them (not recorded which). This receptor was identified in a man younger than 30 who had mild COVID-19 (a few samples of this study predate the infection). Cell type and time point are not known. The genes are TRBV2 and TRBJ2-7, with 10 positions matching TRBD2. CDR3 in DNA: TGTGCCAGCAGTGAAGGGCGGCTAGCGGGGGCTTACGTC. Residues: CASSEGRLAGAYV.